This T cell receptor beta chain emerged from a study of blood T cell repertoires in COVID-19 (dated by TCRdb to 2020 to 2022). Describing the broader study: Samples from collaborators originated in the United States, Italy and Spain and spanned both the acute and convalescent phases of COVID-19. Samples were obtained from the ongoing ImmuneRACE study (first 160 participants) and from 1,000 to 1,500 subjects provided by 6 global collaborators. HLA class I and class II types, where available, came from metadata supplied by the sample provider rather than from assay-based typing. Subjects who had been exposed to COVID-19, were actively infected with it, or had recovered from it provided the deeply sampled blood TCRbeta repertoires that made up the dataset. The prospective study material was composed of cDNA or gDNA derived from T cells, B-cell-depleted T cells, or PBMCs. A de-identified subject ID, COVID-19 status, age in years and sex were almost always included in the sample metadata. A freely available public database, intended as a resource for researchers studying the immune response to SARS-CoV-2, is where the repertoires were released. Points the paper makes about the study in general: The amount of clinical and demographic metadata varied by source and participant and was provided uncurated.

This clone was seen a handful of times. There is no known antigen for this receptor. Base quality data are lacking; no much larger clone is found one base away. TCRbeta CDR3 regions were amplified from genomic DNA by means of the immunoSEQ Assay, a bias-controlled multiplex PCR. In the authors' own workflow: Nucleated cell counts per sample were estimated from amplification of reference gene primers within the assay. Sequence reads were collapsed and filtered to measure the absolute abundance of every unique TCRbeta CDR3 rearrangement. For each sample, productive Simpson clonality was calculated as the square root of Simpson's diversity index across productive rearrangements. Drawn from immuneACCESS, this table holds only the in-frame rearrangements with V and J called that TCRdb kept. Clones are partly lost; checked studies trace under half to an unresolved V gene and leave the rest unexplained. The V and J calls and clone size were taken over from that table, and D and trimming were inferred from the DNA. A total of about 120,000 clones appear in this sample, around four fifths of them only once. Around 2.3% of the sample is held by the ten biggest clonotypes.

The collaborating institutions used their own protocols to collect whole blood in K2EDTA tubes. For TCRbeta analysis, collaborators shipped samples in one of three forms: frozen whole blood, isolated PBMCs, or DNA extracted from either of those sample types. As encoded in the germline V gene (reference sequence), CDR1 is LGHDT while CDR2 is YNNKEL. Taken from cysteine to phenylalanine, the CDR3 has 15 residues. Here the CDR3 DNA is all that survives: 45 bases in frame from base 1. Relative to germline, V is missing 2 bases and J is missing 11 bases, with 13 bases of the junction outside any gene match.

The clonotype originates from a man under 40 with acute or convalescent COVID-19. The chain is assembled from TRBV3-1 (or the pseudogene TRBV3-2) and TRBJ1-1; 8 nucleotides in the junction match TRBD1. Sequencing used peripheral blood. The DNA sequence follows: TGTGCCAGCAGCCAACAACGACATACAGGGGGTAAGGCTTTCTTT. This is translated as CASSQQRHTGGKAFF.